These T cell receptor beta chains were read from a single sample in a study of Graves' ophthalmopathy and Graves' hyperthyroidism. Each CDR3 protein gets one entry after TCRdb re-called the multiplex PCR reads with MiXCR. The sample has roughly 160,000 distinct CDR3 sequences, about 40% seen once. The specimen sequenced was peripheral blood. All receptors come from a woman in her forties with Graves' ophthalmopathy. CDR3s include the opening cysteine and the closing phenylalanine or tryptophan. The D gene is left open where the match is weak. Expanded clones get a size class; other rows say once, few or many, or leave the size out.

size | J | V | D | DNA | CDR3
many | TRBJ2-7 | TRBV5-1 | - | TGCGCCAGCAGCGACCCCCGGACAGCCTACGAGCAGTACTTC | CASSDPRTAYEQYF
many | TRBJ1-6 | TRBV5-1 | - | TGCGCCAGCAGCTTCGGGCAGGGGAAATCACCCCTCCACTTT | CASSFGQGKSPLHF
- | TRBJ1-1 | TRBV11-2 | - | TGTGCCAGCAGCTCCGACGGAAGGGGCACTGAAGCTTTCTTT | CASSSDGRGTEAFF
- | TRBJ1-1 | TRBV27 | - | TGTGCCAGCAGTTCTAGGACCGGGCGCACTGAAGCTTTCTTT | CASSSRTGRTEAFF
many | TRBJ1-2 | TRBV3-1 | TRBD1 | TGTGCCAGCAGCCAAGGCGGAGGGGGCGGCTATGGCTACACCTTC | CASSQGGGGGYGYTF
many | TRBJ1-2 | TRBV10-3 | - | TGTGCCATCAGTGCGGACAGTAACTATGGCTACACCTTC | CAISADSNYGYTF
many | TRBJ1-2 | TRBV29-1 | - | TGCAGCGTTGAAGATCAAGCAGGGGCTGGCTACACCTTC | CSVEDQAGAGYTF
once | TRBJ1-2 | TRBV28 | - | TGTACCAGCAACTCCGGGCAGTTTTATGGCTACACCTTC | CTSNSGQFYGYTF
many | TRBJ2-7 | TRBV6-2/TRBV6-3 | - | TGTGCCAGCAGTTACTCGGGAAATGGTCAGCAGTACTTC | CASSYSGNGQQYF
many | TRBJ2-4 | TRBV6-5 | - | TGTGCCAGCAGAATAAACAGGGAAAACATTCAGTACTTC | CASRINRENIQYF